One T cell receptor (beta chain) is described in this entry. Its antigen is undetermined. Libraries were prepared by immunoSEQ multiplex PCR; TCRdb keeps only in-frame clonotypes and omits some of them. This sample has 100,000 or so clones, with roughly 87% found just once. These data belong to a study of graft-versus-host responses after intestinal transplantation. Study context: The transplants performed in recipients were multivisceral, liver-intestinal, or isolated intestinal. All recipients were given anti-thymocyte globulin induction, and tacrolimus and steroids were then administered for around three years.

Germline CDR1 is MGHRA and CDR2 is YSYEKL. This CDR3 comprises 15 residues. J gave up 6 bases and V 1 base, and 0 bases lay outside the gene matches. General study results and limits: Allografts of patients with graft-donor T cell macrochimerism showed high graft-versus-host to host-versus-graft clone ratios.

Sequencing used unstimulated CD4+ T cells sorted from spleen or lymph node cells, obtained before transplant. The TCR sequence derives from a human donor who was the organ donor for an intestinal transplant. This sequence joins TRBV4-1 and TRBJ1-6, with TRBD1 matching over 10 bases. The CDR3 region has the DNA TGCGCCAGCAGCCAAGGGACAGGGGGTAATTCACCCCTCCACTTT. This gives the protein CASSQGTGGNSPLHF.